This T cell receptor beta chain appears in the sequencing data of a study of blood T cell repertoires in COVID-19. The wider study: The origin of the acute and convalescent COVID-19 samples was the United States, Italy and Spain. T cells, B-cell-depleted T cells, or PBMCs supplied cDNA or gDNA.

Methods used by the authors: It was from reference gene primer amplification that nucleated cell counts were estimated. This table comes from immunoSEQ multiplex PCR, and its TCRdb copy is limited to in-frame clones, with some not included. V, J and clone size reflect that table, while D and trimming were determined from the DNA. The sample includes about 120,000 clones, roughly 80% seen only once; the top ten take about 2.1%. Trimming removed 4 bases from V and 4 bases from J; junction bases left unmatched: 2. There are 13 residues in the CDR3. The origin of this receptor is a man under 40 with acute or convalescent COVID-19. The sequenced material came from peripheral blood. V and J are TRBV12-3 or TRBV12-4 and TRBJ2-7; 9 bases align to TRBD1. The chain's CDR3 is CASSSDRGYEQYF. The CDR3 coding sequence is TGTGCCAGCAGTTCGGACAGGGGTTACGAGCAGTACTTC.